This entry features one T cell receptor beta chain sequence. Its antigen remains unidentified. These data originate in a study of siplizumab effects on memory and regulatory T cells. The data were produced by immunoSEQ multiplex PCR, yet TCRdb's version contains in-frame clones alone and is incomplete. This table holds around 99,000 clones, roughly 94% found once. Broader study findings: Solely a minor proportion of alloreactive clones could be assigned to unstimulated subsets. Suppressive activity of Tregs proliferating in siplizumab cultures remained unconfirmed.

This receptor was identified in a human donor in good health. Material for sequencing was Tregs sorted from blood.

The CDR3 region has the DNA TGTGCCAGCAGTTACGGCGGGCTTTCCTACAATGAGCAGTTCTTC. It codes for CASSYGGLSYNEQFF. This sequence joins TRBV6-6 and TRBJ2-1, with a tentative D call TRBD2 (5 bases). V was trimmed by 2 bases and J by 1 base, leaving 9 bases between them. The CDR3 extends over 15 amino acids. Germline V gene data show CDR1 as MNHNY and CDR2 as SVGAGI (reference sequence).